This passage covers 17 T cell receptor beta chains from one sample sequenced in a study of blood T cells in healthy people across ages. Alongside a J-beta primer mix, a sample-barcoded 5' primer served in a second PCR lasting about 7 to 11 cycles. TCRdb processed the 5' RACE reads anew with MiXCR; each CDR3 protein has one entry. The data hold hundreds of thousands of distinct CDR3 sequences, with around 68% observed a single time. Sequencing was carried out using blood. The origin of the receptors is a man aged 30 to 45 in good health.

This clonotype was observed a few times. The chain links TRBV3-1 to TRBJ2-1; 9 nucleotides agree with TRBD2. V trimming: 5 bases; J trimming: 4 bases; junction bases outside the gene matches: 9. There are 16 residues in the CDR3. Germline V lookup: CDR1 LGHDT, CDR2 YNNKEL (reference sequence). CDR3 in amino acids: CASSKPSGGTYNEQFF. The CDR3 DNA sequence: TGTGCCAGCAGCAAACCGAGCGGGGGGACTTACAATGAGCAGTTCTTC.

Written as DNA, the CDR3 is TGCAGTGCTAGATCGGACAACAGGGGGCCCTACAATGAGCAGTTCTTC. Translating gives CSARSDNRGPYNEQFF. This chain joins TRBV20-1 and TRBJ2-1, with 9 bases identical to TRBD1. The trim removed 2 bases at V and 2 bases at J, leaving 7 bases unmatched. The CDR3 length is 16 residues. Germline loops: CDR1 DFQATT, CDR2 SNEGSKA (reference sequence).

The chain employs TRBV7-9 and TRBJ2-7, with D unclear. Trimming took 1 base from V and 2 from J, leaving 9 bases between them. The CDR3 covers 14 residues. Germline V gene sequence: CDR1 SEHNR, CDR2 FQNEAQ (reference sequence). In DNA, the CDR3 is TGTGCCAGCAGCTTAGAGGACGGTCCCTACGAGCAGTACTTC. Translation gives CASSLEDGPYEQYF.

CDR3 coding DNA: TGCGCCAGCAGCTTTATCGGGAACGAGCAGTACTTC. It codes for CASSFIGNEQYF. The V call is TRBV5-1, the J call TRBJ2-7, with D perhaps matching TRBD2 (5 bases). CDR1 SGHRS and CDR2 YFSETQ come from the germline V gene. The CDR3 spans 12 residues. The V and J ends lost 2 bases and 5 bases respectively, with 8 bases between them.

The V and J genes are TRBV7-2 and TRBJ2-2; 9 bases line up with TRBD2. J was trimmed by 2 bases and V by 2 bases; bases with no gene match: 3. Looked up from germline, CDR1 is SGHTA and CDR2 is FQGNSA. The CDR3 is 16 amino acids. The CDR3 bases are TGTGCCAGCAGCTTACGCGGGGGGGCCAACACCGGGGAGCTGTTTTTT. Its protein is CASSLRGGANTGELFF. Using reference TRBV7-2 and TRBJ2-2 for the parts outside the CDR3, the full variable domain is GAGVSQSPSNKVTEKGKDVELRCDPISGHTALYWYRQSLGQGLEFLIYFQGNSAPDKSGLPSDRFSAERTGGSVSTLTIQRTQQEDSAVYLCASSLRGGANTGELFFGEGSRLTVL.

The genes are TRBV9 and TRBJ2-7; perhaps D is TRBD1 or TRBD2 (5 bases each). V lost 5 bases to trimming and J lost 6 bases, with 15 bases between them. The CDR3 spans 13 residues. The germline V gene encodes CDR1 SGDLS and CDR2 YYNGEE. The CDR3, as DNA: TGTGCCAGCAGTGGGGACGGCGTCGGCGAGCAGTACTTC. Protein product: CASSGDGVGEQYF.

The CDR3 nucleotides read TGCAGCGTGCCCGGGACAGCCTCCTACGAGCAGTACTTC. It codes for CSVPGTASYEQYF. The chain uses TRBV29-1 and TRBJ2-7, with 7 nucleotides matching TRBD1. V trimming: 6 bases; J trimming: 0 bases; junction bases outside the gene matches: 5. This CDR3 region has 13 residues. CDR1 is SQVTM and CDR2 is ANQGSEA in the germline V gene.

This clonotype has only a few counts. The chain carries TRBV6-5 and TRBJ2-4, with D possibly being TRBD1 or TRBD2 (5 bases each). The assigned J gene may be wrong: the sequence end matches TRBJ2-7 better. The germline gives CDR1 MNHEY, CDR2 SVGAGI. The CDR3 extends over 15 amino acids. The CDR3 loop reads CASTPFRSGGNEQYF. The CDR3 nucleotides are TGTGCCAGCACCCCGTTTCGAAGTGGGGGTAACGAGCAGTACTTC.

CDR3 region: CSARDLRGGLYQPQHF. Here the CDR3 DNA reads TGCAGTGCTAGAGATCTTAGGGGTGGTTTATATCAGCCCCAGCATTTT. The genes are TRBV20-1 and TRBJ1-5; D possibly corresponds to TRBD1 (5 bases). Germline V gives CDR1 DFQATT, CDR2 SNEGSKA (reference sequence). Trimming removed 0 bases at V and 5 bases at J, with 17 bases between. The CDR3 has 16 amino acids.

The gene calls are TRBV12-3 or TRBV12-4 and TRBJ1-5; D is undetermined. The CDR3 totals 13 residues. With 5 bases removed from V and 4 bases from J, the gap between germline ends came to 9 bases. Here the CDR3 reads CASSNSENQPQHF. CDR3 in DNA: TGTGCCAGCAGTAACAGTGAGAATCAGCCCCAGCATTTT.

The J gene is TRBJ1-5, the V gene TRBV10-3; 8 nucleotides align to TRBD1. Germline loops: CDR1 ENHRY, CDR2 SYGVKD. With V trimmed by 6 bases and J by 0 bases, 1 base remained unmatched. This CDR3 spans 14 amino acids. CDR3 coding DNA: TGTGCCATCAGGGGACAGGATAGCAATCAGCCCCAGCATTTT. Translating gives CAIRGQDSNQPQHF.

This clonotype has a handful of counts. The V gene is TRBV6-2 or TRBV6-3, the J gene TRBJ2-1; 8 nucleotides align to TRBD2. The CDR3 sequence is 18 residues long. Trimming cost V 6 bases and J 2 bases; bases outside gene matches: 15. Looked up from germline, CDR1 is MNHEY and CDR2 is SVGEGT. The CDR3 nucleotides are TGTGCCAGCAGCCCCCACCCCACCGAGCGGGGGCCCTACAATGAGCAGTTCTTC. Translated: CASSPHPTERGPYNEQFF.

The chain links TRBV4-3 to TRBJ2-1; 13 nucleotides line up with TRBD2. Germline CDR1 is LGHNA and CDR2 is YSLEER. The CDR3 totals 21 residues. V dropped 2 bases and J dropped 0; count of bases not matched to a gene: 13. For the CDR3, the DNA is TGCGCCAGCAGCCAACAGGAGGGGGGACTAGCGGGGTTGAGCTCCTACAATGAGCAGTTCTTC. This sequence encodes CASSQQEGGLAGLSSYNEQFF.

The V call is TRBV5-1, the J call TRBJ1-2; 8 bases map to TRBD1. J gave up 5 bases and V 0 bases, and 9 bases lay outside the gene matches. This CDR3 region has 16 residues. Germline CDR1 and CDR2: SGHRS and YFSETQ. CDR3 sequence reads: CASSLDGQGEGYGYTF. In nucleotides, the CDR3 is TGCGCCAGCAGCTTGGACGGACAGGGAGAGGGATATGGCTACACCTTC.

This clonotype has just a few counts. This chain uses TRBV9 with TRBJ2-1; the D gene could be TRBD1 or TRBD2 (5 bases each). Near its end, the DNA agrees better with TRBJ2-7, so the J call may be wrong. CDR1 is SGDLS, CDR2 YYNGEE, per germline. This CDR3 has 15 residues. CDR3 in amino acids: CASSTTGTVYNEQYF. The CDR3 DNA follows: TGTGCCAGCAGCACAACCGGGACGGTTTACAATGAGCAGTACTTC.

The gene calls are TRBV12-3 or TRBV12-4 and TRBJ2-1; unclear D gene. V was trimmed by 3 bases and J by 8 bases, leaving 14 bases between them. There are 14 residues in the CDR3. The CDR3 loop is CASSFERTVDEQFF. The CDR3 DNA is TGTGCCAGCAGTTTCGAGAGGACGGTCGATGAGCAGTTCTTC.

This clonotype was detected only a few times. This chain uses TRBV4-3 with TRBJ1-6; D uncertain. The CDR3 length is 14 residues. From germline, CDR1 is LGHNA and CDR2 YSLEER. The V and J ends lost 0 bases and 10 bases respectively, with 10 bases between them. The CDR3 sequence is CASSQDTIRSPLHF. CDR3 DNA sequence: TGCGCCAGCAGCCAAGATACTATCCGATCACCCCTCCACTTT.